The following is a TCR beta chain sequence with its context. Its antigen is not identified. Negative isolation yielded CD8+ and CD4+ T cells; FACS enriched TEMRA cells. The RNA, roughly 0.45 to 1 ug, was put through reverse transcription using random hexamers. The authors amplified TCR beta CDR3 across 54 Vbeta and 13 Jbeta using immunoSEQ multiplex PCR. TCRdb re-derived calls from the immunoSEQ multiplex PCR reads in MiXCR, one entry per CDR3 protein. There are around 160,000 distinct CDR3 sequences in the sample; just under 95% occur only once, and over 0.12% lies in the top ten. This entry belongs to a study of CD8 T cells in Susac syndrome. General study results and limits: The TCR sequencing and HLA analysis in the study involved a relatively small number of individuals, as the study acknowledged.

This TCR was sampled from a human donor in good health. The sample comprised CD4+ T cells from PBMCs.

The CDR3 reads CASSSGQGVSNQPQHF. CDR3 DNA: TGTGCCAGCAGTTCGGGACAGGGTGTTAGCAATCAGCCCCAGCATTTT. This rearrangement joins TRBV12-3 or TRBV12-4 to TRBJ1-5; 9 bases agree with TRBD1. This CDR3 has 16 amino acids. The V segment lost 4 bases and the J segment 0 bases; nucleotides outside the gene matches: 4.